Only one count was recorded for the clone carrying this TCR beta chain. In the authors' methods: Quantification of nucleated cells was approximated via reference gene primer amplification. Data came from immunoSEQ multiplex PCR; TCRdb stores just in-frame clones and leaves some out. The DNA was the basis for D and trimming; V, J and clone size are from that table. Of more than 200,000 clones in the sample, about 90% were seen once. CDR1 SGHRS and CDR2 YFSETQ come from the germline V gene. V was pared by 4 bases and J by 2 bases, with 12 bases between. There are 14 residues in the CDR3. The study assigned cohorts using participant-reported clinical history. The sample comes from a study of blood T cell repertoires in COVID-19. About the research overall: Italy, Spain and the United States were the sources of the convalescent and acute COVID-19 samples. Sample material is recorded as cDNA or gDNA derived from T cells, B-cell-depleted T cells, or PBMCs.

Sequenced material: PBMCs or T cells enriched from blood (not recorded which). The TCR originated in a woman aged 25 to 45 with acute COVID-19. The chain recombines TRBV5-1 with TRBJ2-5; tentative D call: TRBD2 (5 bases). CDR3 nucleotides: TGCGCCAGCAGCCAACCCGGACTGCAAGAGACCCAGTACTTC. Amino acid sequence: CASSQPGLQETQYF.